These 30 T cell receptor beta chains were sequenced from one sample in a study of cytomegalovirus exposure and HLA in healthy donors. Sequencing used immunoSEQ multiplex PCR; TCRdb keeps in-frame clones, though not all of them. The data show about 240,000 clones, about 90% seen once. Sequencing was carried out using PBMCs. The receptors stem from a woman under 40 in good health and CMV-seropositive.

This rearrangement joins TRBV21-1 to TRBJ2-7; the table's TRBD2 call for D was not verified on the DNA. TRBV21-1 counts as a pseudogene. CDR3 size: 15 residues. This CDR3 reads CASSRIGLAGHEQYF. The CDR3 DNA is TGTGCCAGCAGCAGGATTGGACTAGCGGGCCACGAGCAGTACTTC.

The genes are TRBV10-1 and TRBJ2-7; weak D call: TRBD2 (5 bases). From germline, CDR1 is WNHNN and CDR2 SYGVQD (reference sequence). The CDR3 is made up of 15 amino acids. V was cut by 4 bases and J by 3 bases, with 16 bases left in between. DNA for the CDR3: TGCGCCAGCAGTGCGAGCGGCTCCCTATACTACGAGCAGTACTTC. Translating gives CASSASGSLYYEQYF.

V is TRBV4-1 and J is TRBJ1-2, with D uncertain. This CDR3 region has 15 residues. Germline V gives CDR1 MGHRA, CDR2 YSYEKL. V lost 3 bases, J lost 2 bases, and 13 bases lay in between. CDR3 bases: TGCGCCAGCAGCCAGGGCTCAAATATGAACTATGGCTACACCTTC. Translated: CASSQGSNMNYGYTF.

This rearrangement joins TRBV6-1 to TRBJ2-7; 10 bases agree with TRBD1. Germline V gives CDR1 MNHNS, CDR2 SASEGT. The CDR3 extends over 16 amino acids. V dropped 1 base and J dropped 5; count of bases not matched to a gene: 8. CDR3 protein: CASSEESGQGSHEQYF. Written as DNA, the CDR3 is TGTGCCAGCAGTGAAGAGTCGGGACAGGGGTCCCACGAGCAGTACTTC.

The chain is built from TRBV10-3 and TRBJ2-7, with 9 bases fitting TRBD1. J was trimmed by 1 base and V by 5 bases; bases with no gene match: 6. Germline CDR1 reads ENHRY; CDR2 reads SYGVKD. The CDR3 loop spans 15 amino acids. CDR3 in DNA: TGTGCCATCAGTCAAGGACAGGGGCAGTCCTACGAGCAGTACTTC. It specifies CAISQGQGQSYEQYF.

CDR3 coding DNA: TGTGCCACCAGCGACTTTAAGGTGGTAGCGGGAGGAGGAGAGACCCAGTACTTC. Translation: CATSDFKVVAGGGETQYF. The chain recombines TRBV15 with TRBJ2-5, with 10 bases matching TRBD2. The CDR3 loop spans 18 amino acids. After removal of 5 bases from V and 4 bases from J, the junction contained 16 bases not matched to a gene. CDR1 and CDR2 (germline): LNHNV, YYDKDF (reference sequence).

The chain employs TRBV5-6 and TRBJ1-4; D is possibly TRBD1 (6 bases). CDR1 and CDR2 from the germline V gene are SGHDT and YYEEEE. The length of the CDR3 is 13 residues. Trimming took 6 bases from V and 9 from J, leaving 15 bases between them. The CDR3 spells CASTQGGEQKLFF. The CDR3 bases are TGTGCCAGCACCCAAGGGGGAGAGCAAAAACTGTTTTTT. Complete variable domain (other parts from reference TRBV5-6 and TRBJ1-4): DAGVTQSPTHLIKTRGQQVTLRCSPKSGHDTVSWYQQALGQGPQFIFQYYEEEERQRGNFPDRFSGHQFPNYSSELNVNALLLGDSALYLCASTQGGEQKLFFGSGTQLSVL.

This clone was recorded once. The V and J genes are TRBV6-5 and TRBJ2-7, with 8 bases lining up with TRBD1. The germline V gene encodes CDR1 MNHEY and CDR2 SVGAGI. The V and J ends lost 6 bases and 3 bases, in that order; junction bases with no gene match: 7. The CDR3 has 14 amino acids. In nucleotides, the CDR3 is TGTGCCAGCAGACCGGCGGGACAGGTCTACGAGCAGTACTTC. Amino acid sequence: CASRPAGQVYEQYF.

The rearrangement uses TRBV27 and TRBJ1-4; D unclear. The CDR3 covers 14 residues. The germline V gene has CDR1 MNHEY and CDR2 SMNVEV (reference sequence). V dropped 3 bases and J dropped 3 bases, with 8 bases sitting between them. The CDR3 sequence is CASSFQVSNEKLFF. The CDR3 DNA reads TGTGCCAGCAGTTTTCAGGTCTCTAATGAAAAACTGTTTTTT.

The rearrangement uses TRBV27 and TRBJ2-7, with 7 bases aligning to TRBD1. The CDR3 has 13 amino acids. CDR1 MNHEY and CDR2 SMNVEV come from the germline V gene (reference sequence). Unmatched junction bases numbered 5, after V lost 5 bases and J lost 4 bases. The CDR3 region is CASSSQGDYEQYF. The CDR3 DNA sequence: TGTGCCAGCAGTAGCCAGGGGGATTACGAGCAGTACTTC.

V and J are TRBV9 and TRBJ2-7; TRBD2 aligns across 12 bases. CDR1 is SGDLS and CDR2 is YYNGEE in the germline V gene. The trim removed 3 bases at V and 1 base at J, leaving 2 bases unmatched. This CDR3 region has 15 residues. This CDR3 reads CASSAGLAGSYEQYF. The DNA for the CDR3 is TGTGCCAGCAGCGCAGGACTAGCGGGGTCCTACGAGCAGTACTTC.

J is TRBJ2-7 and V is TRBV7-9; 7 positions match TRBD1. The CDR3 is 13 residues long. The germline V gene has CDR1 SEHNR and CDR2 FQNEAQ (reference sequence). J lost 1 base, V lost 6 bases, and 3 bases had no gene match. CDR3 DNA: TGTGCCAGCAGGGTGACAGGGTCCTACGAGCAGTACTTC. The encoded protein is CASRVTGSYEQYF.

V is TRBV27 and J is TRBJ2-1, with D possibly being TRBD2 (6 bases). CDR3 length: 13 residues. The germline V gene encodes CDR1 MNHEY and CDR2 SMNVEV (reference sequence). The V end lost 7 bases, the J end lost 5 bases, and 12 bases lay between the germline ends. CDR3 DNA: TGTGCCAGCACCGCTAGCGATGACAATGAGCAGTTCTTC. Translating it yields CASTASDDNEQFF.

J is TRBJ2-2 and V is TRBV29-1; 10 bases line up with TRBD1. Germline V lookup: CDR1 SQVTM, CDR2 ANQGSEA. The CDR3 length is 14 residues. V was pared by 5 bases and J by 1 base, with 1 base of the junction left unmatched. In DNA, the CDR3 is TGCAGCGTTTGGGACAGGGGGAACACCGGGGAGCTGTTTTTT. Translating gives CSVWDRGNTGELFF.

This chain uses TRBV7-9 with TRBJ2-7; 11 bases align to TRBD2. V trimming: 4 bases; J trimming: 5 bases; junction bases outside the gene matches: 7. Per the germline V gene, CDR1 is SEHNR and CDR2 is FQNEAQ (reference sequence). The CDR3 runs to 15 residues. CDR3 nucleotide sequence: TGTGCCAGCAGCTCCTTAGCGGGAGGGCTAGACGAGCAGTACTTC. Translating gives CASSSLAGGLDEQYF.

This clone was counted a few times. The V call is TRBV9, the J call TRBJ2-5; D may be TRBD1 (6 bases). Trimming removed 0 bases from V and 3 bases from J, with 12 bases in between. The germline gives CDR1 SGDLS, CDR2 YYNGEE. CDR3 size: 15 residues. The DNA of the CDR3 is TGTGCCAGCAGCGTAGGTATGGCAGGGGAAGAGACCCAGTACTTC. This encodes CASSVGMAGEETQYF.

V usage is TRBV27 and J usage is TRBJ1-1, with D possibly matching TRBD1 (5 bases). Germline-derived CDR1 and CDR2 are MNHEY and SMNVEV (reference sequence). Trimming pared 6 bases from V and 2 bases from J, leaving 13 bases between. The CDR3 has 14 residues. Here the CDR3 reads CASRPGLPNTEAFF. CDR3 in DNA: TGTGCCAGCAGACCGGGACTGCCTAACACTGAAGCTTTCTTT.

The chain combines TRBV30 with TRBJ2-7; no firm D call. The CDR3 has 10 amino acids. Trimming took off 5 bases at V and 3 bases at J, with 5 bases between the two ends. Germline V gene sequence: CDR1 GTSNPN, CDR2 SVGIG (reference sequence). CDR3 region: CAWGNYEQYF. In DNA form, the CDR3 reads TGTGCCTGGGGCAACTACGAGCAGTACTTC.

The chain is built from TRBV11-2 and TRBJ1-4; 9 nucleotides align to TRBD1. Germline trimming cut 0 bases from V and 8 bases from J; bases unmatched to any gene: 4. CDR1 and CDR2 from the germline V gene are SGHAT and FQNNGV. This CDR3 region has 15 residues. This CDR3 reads CASSLEGQGREKLFF. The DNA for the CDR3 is TGTGCCAGCAGCTTAGAGGGACAGGGAAGGGAAAAACTGTTTTTT.

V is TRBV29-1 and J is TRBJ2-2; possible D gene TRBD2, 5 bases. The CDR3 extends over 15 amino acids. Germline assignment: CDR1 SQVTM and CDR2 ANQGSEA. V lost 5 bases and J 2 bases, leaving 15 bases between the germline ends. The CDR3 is CSVRLDGKNTGELFF. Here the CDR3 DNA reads TGCAGCGTTCGACTCGACGGGAAAAACACCGGGGAGCTGTTTTTT.

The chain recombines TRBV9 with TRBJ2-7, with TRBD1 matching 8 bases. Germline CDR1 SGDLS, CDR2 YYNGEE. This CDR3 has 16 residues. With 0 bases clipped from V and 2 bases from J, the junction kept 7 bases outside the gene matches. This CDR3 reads CASSVETGTGAYEQYF. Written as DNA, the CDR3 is TGTGCCAGCAGCGTAGAAACCGGGACAGGTGCCTACGAGCAGTACTTC.

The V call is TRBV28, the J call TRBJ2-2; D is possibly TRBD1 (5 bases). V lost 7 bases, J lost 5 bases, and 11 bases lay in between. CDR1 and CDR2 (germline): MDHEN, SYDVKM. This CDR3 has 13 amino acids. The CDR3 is CASTWGETGELFF. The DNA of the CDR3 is TGTGCCAGCACCTGGGGCGAAACCGGGGAGCTGTTTTTT.

CDR3 in DNA: TGTGCCAGCTCACCACTTTCGGAAGGGGTCAGAGGCTACACCTTC. Translating it yields CASSPLSEGVRGYTF. V gene TRBV18 combines with J gene TRBJ1-2; D may be TRBD1 (5 bases). Germline CDR1 is KGHSH and CDR2 is LQKENI. The V end lost 1 base, the J end lost 8 bases, and 17 bases lay between the germline ends. This CDR3 contains 15 residues.

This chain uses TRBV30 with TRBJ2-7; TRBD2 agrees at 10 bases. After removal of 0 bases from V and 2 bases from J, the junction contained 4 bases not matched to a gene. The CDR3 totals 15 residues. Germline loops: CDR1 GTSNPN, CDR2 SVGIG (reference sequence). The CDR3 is CAWSVSLAGAYEQYF. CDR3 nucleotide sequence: TGTGCCTGGAGTGTAAGTCTAGCGGGGGCCTACGAGCAGTACTTC. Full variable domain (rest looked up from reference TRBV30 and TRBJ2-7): SQTIHQWPATLVQPVGSPLSLECTVEGTSNPNLYWYRQAAGRGLQLLFYSVGIGQISSEVPQNLSASRPQDRQFILSSKKLLLSDSGFYLCAWSVSLAGAYEQYFGPGTRLTVT.

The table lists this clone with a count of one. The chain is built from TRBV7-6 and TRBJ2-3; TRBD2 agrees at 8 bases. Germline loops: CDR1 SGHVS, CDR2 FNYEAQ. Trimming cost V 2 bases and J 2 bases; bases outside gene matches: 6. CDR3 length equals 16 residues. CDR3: CASSLTREVITDTQYF. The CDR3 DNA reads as TGTGCCAGCAGCTTAACGCGGGAGGTGATCACAGATACGCAGTATTTT.

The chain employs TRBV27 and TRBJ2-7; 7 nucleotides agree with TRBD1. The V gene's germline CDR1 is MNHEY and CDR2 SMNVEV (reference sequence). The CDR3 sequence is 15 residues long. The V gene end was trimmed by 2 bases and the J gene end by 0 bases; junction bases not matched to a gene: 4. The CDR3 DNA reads TGTGCCAGCAGTTTAATTTCAGGGGGCTCCTACGAGCAGTACTTC. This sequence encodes CASSLISGGSYEQYF.

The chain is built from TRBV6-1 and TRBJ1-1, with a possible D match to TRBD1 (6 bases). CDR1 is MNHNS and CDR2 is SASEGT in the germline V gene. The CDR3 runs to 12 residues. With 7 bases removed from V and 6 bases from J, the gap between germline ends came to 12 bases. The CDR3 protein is CASNYRVAEAFF. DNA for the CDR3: TGTGCCAGCAACTACAGGGTGGCTGAAGCTTTCTTT.

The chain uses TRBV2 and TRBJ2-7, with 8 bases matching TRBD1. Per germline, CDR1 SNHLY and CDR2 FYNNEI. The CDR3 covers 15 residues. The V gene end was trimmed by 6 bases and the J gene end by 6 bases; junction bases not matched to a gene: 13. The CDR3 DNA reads TGTGCCAGCAGACAGGGGGTGGGATATGATATCGAGCAGTACTTC. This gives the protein CASRQGVGYDIEQYF.

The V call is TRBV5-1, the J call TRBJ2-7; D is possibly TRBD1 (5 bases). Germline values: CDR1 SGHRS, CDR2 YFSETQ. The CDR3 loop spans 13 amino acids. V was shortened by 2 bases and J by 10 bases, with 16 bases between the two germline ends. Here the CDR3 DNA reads TGCGCCAGCAGCTTCCAGGGTGCCTTTTCTCAGTACTTC. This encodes CASSFQGAFSQYF.

CDR3 in amino acids: CASSEVRTTNTGELFF. The CDR3 DNA reads TGTGCCAGCAGTGAAGTTCGGACAACGAACACCGGGGAGCTGTTTTTT. The V gene is TRBV6-4, the J gene TRBJ2-2, with D tentatively TRBD1 (5 bases). Trimming took off 3 bases at V and 0 bases at J, with 11 bases between the two ends. The CDR3 length is 16 residues. In germline, CDR1 is MRHNA, CDR2 SNTAGT.